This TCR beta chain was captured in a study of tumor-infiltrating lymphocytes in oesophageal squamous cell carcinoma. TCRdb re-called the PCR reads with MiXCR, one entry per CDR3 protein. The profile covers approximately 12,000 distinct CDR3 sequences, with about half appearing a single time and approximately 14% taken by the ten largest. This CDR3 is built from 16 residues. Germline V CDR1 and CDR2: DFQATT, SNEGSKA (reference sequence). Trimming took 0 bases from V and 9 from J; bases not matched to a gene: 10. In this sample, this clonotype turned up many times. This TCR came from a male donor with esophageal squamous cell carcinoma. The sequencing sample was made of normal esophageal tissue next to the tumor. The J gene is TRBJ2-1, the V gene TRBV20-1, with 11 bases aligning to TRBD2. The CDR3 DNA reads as TGCAGTGCTAGAGAAGGAGTTAGCGGGGGGGCCGTTGAGCAGTTCTTC. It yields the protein CSAREGVSGGAVEQFF.